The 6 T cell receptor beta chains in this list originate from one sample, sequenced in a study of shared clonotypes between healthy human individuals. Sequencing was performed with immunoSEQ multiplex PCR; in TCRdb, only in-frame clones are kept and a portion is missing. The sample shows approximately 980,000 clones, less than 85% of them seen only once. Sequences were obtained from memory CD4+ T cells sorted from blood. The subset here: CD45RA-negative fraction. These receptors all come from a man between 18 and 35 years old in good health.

The CDR3 DNA follows: TGTGCCAGCTCACCAAACAGGGAACAGCCCCAGCATTTT. Translating gives CASSPNREQPQHF. The V gene is TRBV18, the J gene TRBJ1-5, with D perhaps TRBD1 (6 bases). Trimming stripped 2 bases from V and 7 bases from J, with 9 bases between. CDR3 length equals 13 residues. Per germline, CDR1 KGHSH and CDR2 LQKENI. Drawing the rest from reference TRBV18 and TRBJ1-5, the complete variable domain is NAGVMQNPRHLVRRRGQEARLRCSPMKGHSHVYWYRQLPEEGLKFMVYLQKENIIDESGMPKERFSAEFPKEGPSILRIQQVVRGDSAAYFCASSPNREQPQHFGDGTRLSIL.

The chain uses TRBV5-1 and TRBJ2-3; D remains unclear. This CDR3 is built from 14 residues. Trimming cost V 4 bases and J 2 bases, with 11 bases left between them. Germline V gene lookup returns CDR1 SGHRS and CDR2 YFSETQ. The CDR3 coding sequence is TGCGCCAGCAGCCTTAGTGATCACACAGATACGCAGTATTTT. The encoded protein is CASSLSDHTDTQYF.

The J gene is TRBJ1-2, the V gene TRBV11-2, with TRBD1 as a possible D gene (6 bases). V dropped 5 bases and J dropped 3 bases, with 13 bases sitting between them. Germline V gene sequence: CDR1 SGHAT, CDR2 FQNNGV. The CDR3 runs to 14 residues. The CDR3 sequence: CASSQYTGYYGYTF. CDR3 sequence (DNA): TGTGCCAGCAGCCAGTACACAGGGTACTATGGCTACACCTTC.

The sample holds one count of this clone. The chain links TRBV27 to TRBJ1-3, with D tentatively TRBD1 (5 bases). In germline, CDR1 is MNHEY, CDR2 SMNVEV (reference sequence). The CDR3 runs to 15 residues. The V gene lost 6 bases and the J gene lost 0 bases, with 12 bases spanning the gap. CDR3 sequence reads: CASRPTDSSGNTIYF. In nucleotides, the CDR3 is TGTGCCAGCAGGCCAACCGACAGCTCTGGAAACACCATATATTTT.

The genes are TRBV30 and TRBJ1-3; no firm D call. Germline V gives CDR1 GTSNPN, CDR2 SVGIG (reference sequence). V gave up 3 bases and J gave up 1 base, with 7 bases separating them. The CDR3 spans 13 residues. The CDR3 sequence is CAWRSASGNTIYF. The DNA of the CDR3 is TGTGCCTGGAGGTCGGCATCTGGAAACACCATATATTTT.

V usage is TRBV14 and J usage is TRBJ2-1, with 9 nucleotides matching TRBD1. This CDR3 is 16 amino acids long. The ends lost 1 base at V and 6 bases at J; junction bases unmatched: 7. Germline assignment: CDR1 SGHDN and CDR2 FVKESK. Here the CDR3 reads CASSQAGDRASNEQFF. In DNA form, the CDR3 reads TGTGCCAGCAGCCAAGCAGGGGACAGGGCATCCAATGAGCAGTTCTTC.